A selection of T cell receptor beta chains follows, all from one sample in a study of cytomegalovirus exposure and HLA in healthy donors. Measured with immunoSEQ multiplex PCR; TCRdb has only the in-frame clones, and not every one. The sample holds around 130,000 clones; around 57% are singletons and the top ten take 1.8%. Sequenced input: PBMCs. These receptor sequences come from a male donor in good health and CMV-seronegative. The CDR3 runs from the conserved cysteine through the conserved F or W. The D gene is left open where the match is weak. A clone size is listed for some rows: how often the clone was seen (once, few, many), or a class if it is expanded.

TRBD1 | TRBJ2-7 | TRBV19 | NA | TGTGCCAGTAGTCCCACAGGGACAGTCTACGAGCAGTACTTC | CASSPTGTVYEQYF
TRBD1 | TRBJ2-3 | TRBV12-5 | NA | TGTGCTAGTGGTTTGGTAAGGGCCCCGGGACAGGACTCTTCTAGCACAGATACGCAGTATTTT | CASGLVRAPGQDSSSTDTQYF
NA | TRBJ2-1 | TRBV19 | few | TGTGCCAGTAGTATTTCTCCCCTTAGGAGAGGTCGTCGGCGCTCCTACAATGAGCAGTTCTTC | CASSISPLRRGRRRSYNEQFF
NA | TRBJ1-5 | TRBV10-3 | NA | TGTGCCATCAGTGAGAGGGGGTCTAGCAATCAGCCCCAGCATTTT | CAISERGSSNQPQHF
NA | TRBJ2-7 | TRBV9 | NA | TGCGCCAGCAGCGTAGCCCCCAGCGCGATTGCCTACGAGCAGTACTTC | CASSVAPSAIAYEQYF
NA | TRBJ2-7 | TRBV29-1 | few | TGCAGCGCCAAACGGACAGGACCGGGGGGGGAGCAGTACTTC | CSAKRTGPGGEQYF
NA | TRBJ2-7 | TRBV5-1 | NA | TGCGCCAGCAGCGTCCAGGGTTACGAGCAGTACTTC | CASSVQGYEQYF
TRBD2 | TRBJ2-1 | TRBV18 | NA | TGTGCCAGCTCACCACGGGGAATAGCGGGTACTACCGGTCCCAGCTCCTACAATGAGCAGTTCTTC | CASSPRGIAGTTGPSSYNEQFF
NA | TRBJ1-6 | TRBV6-1 | NA | TGTGCCAGCAGTGAGGAATTTGGGGGCAAACGTTCACCCCTCCACTTT | CASSEEFGGKRSPLHF
NA | TRBJ2-5 | TRBV4-1 | few | TGCGCCAGCAGCCAAGGGGGACACCTCGAGGAGACCCAGTACTTC | CASSQGGHLEETQYF
NA | TRBJ2-3 | TRBV6-5 | NA | TGTGCCAGCAGTGCCCCGGGGACAGATACGCAGTATTTT | CASSAPGTDTQYF
TRBD1 | TRBJ2-1 | TRBV7-6 | NA | TGTGCCAGCAGCTTTATGGACAGGGGCGCCCAGCAGTTCTTC | CASSFMDRGAQQFF
NA | TRBJ1-1 | TRBV29-1 | few | TGCAGCGTCCGGAACACTATGAACACTGAAGCTTTCTTT | CSVRNTMNTEAFF
NA | TRBJ2-3 | TRBV2 | NA | TGTGCCAGCAGTTTAATCGCAGATACGCAGTATTTT | CASSLIADTQYF
NA | TRBJ1-6 | TRBV9 | NA | TGTGCCAGCAGCCCCCGGGATAATTCACCCCTCCACTTT | CASSPRDNSPLHF
TRBD2 | TRBJ2-2 | TRBV5-1 | NA | TGCGCCAGCAGCTTGACTAGCGGCAACACCGGGGAGCTGTTTTTT | CASSLTSGNTGELFF
TRBD1 | TRBJ1-2 | TRBV6-5 | NA | TGTGCCAGCAGTCGGACAGGGAACTATGGCTACACCTTC | CASSRTGNYGYTF
TRBD1 | TRBJ1-2 | TRBV5-4 | NA | TGTGCCAGCAGCCTGGACAGGGCGATCAATGGCTACACCTTC | CASSLDRAINGYTF
NA | TRBJ2-6 | TRBV11-2 | NA | TGTGCCAGCAGCCCCGTAGGGGGAGCTCTAACTGGGGCCAACGTCCTGACTTTC | CASSPVGGALTGANVLTF
TRBD1 | TRBJ2-3 | TRBV10-2 | NA | TGCGCCAGCAGTGAGCCGGGACAGACCACAGATACGCAGTATTTT | CASSEPGQTTDTQYF
TRBD1 | TRBJ1-1 | TRBV2 | NA | TGTGCCAGCAGGGGAACCGAACAGGGGGCGGGCACTGAAGCTTTCTTT | CASRGTEQGAGTEAFF
NA | TRBJ1-2 | TRBV30 | few | TGTGCCTGGAGTGTAGTCAGGGCCAGGGGCTACACCTTC | CAWSVVRARGYTF
TRBD1 | TRBJ1-2 | TRBV7-9 | few | TGTGCCAGCAGCTTAGCCAACCGGGACAGCGATGGCTACACCTTC | CASSLANRDSDGYTF
NA | TRBJ2-6 | TRBV5-1 | NA | TGCGCCAGCAGCTTGAGGGGCAGCACCTCTGGGGCCAACGTCCTGACTTTC | CASSLRGSTSGANVLTF
TRBD1 | TRBJ2-1 | TRBV29-1 | NA | TGCAGCGTCGTACAGGGGAACACCTACAATGAGCAGTTCTTC | CSVVQGNTYNEQFF
NA | TRBJ1-5 | TRBV6-1 | NA | TGTGCCAGTGGGACAAACGATGGCGATCAGCCCCAGCATTTT | CASGTNDGDQPQHF
NA | TRBJ2-7 | TRBV2 | NA | TGTGCCAGCGAATTCGGAGGGGGACTAATAGATGTTTACGAGCAGTACTTC | CASEFGGGLIDVYEQYF
TRBD1 | TRBJ1-4 | TRBV7-6 | few | TGTGCCAGCAGCACTTACCGAGGGACAGTTAATGAAAAACTGTTTTTT | CASSTYRGTVNEKLFF
TRBD1 | TRBJ1-1 | TRBV29-1 | NA | TGCAGCGTTGAAGCAGAGGGACAGGGGACTGAAGCTTTCTTT | CSVEAEGQGTEAFF
NA | TRBJ1-5 | TRBV5-4 | NA | TGTGCCAGCAGCTTCAGGGGTAGCAATCAGCCCCAGCATTTT | CASSFRGSNQPQHF
TRBD1 | TRBJ2-7 | TRBV14 | few | TGTGCCAGCAGCCTGACAGGGGGCCTATACGAGCAGTACTTC | CASSLTGGLYEQYF
NA | TRBJ2-7 | TRBV14 | few | TGTGCCAGCAGCCGGGAAGGACACCGGTTTTACGAGCAGTACTTC | CASSREGHRFYEQYF
NA | TRBJ1-2 | TRBV5-1 | NA | TGCGCCAGCAACCCCGACGGACTCCCCTATGGCTACACCTTC | CASNPDGLPYGYTF
NA | TRBJ1-4 | TRBV13 | NA | TGTGCCAGCAGCTTAGGGGCTACTAATGAAAAACTGTTTTTT | CASSLGATNEKLFF
NA | TRBJ1-4 | TRBV7-9 | NA | TGTGCCAGCAGCTTATTAGACTTCGAGGCAACTAATGAAAAACTGTTTTTT | CASSLLDFEATNEKLFF
NA | TRBJ1-2 | TRBV7-2 | NA | TGTGCCAGCAGCTTTGGAGGGAACCCTCCTAACTATGGCTACACCTTC | CASSFGGNPPNYGYTF
TRBD1 | TRBJ1-5 | TRBV30 | NA | TGTGCCTGGGGGACAGGGATAGGCAATCAGCCCCAGCATTTT | CAWGTGIGNQPQHF
NA | TRBJ1-1 | TRBV30 | NA | TGTGCCTGGAGGGGGGGAATGAACACTGAAGCTTTCTTT | CAWRGGMNTEAFF
NA | TRBJ1-1 | TRBV10-3 | NA | TGTGCCATCAGGCTCAAAACCCCCCACATGGACACTGAAGCTTTCTTT | CAIRLKTPHMDTEAFF
NA | TRBJ2-3 | TRBV11-2 | NA | TGTGCCAGCAGCCGCTTGGAGGTCACAGATACGCAGTATTTT | CASSRLEVTDTQYF
TRBD2 | TRBJ2-3 | TRBV7-2 | many | TGTGCCAGCAGCTCATCTAGCGGGGACACAGATACGCAGTATTTT | CASSSSSGDTDTQYF
TRBD1 | TRBJ1-1 | TRBV7-8 | NA | TGTGCCAGCAGCTCCAGGGGGCGCACTGAAGCTTTCTTT | CASSSRGRTEAFF
NA | TRBJ2-1 | TRBV5-1 | few | TGCGCCAGCAGCTTGGCCGCAGGGGCGCGGGATGAGCAGTTCTTC | CASSLAAGARDEQFF
TRBD1 | TRBJ1-5 | TRBV2 | NA | TGTGCCAGCAGTGGACAGGGGGGAGCAGTTCAGCCCCAGCATTTT | CASSGQGGAVQPQHF
TRBD1 | TRBJ1-2 | TRBV5-1 | NA | TGCGCCAGCAGCCGGGCGATGGAGGGGGCCTATGGCTACACCTTC | CASSRAMEGAYGYTF
TRBD2 | TRBJ2-7 | TRBV2 | few | TGTGCCAGCAGTGTTAGGGTAGGCCTAGCGGGGGGGCCGGAATACGAGCAGTACTTC | CASSVRVGLAGGPEYEQYF
TRBD2 | TRBJ2-1 | TRBV13 | few | TGTGCCAGCAGCCCCCGGACTAGCGGGACCTACAATGAGCAGTTCTTC | CASSPRTSGTYNEQFF
TRBD2 | TRBJ2-2 | TRBV13 | NA | TGTGCCAGCAGCTTGGTACTAGCGGGGGGCCACACCGGGGAGCTGTTTTTT | CASSLVLAGGHTGELFF
TRBD1 | TRBJ1-6 | TRBV6-1 | NA | TGTGCCAGCAGTCCAGGGGGGACTGAAGTACCCCTCCACTTT | CASSPGGTEVPLHF
TRBD1 | TRBJ2-5 | TRBV7-9 | NA | TGTGCCAGCAGCGCAAGGGACAGCCTCCAAGAGACCCAGTACTTC | CASSARDSLQETQYF
NA | TRBJ1-2 | TRBV28 | few | TGTGCCAGCAGTTTCAAACAGACATACTACACCTTC | CASSFKQTYYTF
NA | TRBJ1-5 | TRBV20-1 | NA | TGCAGTGCTAAGGGGGTTCAGCCCCAGCATTTT | CSAKGVQPQHF
TRBD1 | TRBJ2-7 | TRBV18 | NA | TGTGCCAGCTCAGAGGACAGGGGAGCCTACGAGCAGTACTTC | CASSEDRGAYEQYF